The 9 T cell receptor beta chains presented below share a single source sample, sequenced in a study of blood T cells in healthy people across ages (dated by TCRdb to the mid-2010s). Libraries were built with 5' RACE. These reads were obtained on an Illumina HiSeq 2500. A second PCR of about 6 to 12 cycles was performed with a sample-barcoded 5' primer and a J-beta primer mix. TCRdb reanalyzed the raw reads on its own, using fastp at Q25 for trimming and MiXCR for clone calling, and kept in-frame beta chains. Merged by CDR3 protein, the rows form single entries marked with the most common genes and DNA. The sample data list roughly 1,800,000 distinct CDR3 sequences, and around half of these were observed just once. Over 2% of the sample rests with the top ten. The sequenced sample consisted of blood. Receptors originate from a woman aged 40 to 50 in good health.

J is TRBJ2-3 and V is TRBV2; 11 bases agree with TRBD2. CDR1 SNHLY and CDR2 FYNNEI come from the germline V gene. The junction had 10 bases not matched to a gene; V was cut back by 5 bases and J by 9 bases. There are 15 residues in the CDR3. The CDR3, as DNA: TGTGCCAGCAGTTTTAGCGGGGGGGAAGGAGTCACGCAGTATTTT. This sequence encodes CASSFSGGEGVTQYF.

This clonotype was found a few times. This sequence joins TRBV12-3 or TRBV12-4 and TRBJ1-4; no clear D gene. V dropped 5 bases and J dropped 8 bases, with 15 bases sitting between them. The CDR3 spans 14 residues. The CDR3 region has the DNA TGTGCCAGCAGTCTCGGACTTATGCACGAAAAACTGTTTTTT. Translation gives CASSLGLMHEKLFF.

This clonotype was recorded a few times. J is TRBJ2-3 and V is TRBV10-3; D possibly corresponds to TRBD2 (5 bases). Germline V gene data show CDR1 as ENHRY and CDR2 as SYGVKD. V was cut by 4 bases and J by 4 bases, with 9 bases left in between. The CDR3 loop spans 13 amino acids. CDR3 loop: CAISGIASDTQYF. The CDR3 DNA reads as TGTGCCATCAGTGGTATAGCGTCAGATACGCAGTATTTT.

V gene TRBV7-8 combines with J gene TRBJ2-1; D is perhaps TRBD2 (6 bases). CDR1 and CDR2 from the germline V gene are SGHVS and FQNEAQ. This CDR3 spans 15 amino acids. Trimming took off 5 bases at V and 8 bases at J, with 19 bases between the two ends. The CDR3 region has the DNA TGTGCCAGCAGCGATTACGGGGGAAGCTTCGATGAGCAGTTCTTC. This codes for CASSDYGGSFDEQFF.

This clonotype appeared many times. V usage is TRBV6-6 and J usage is TRBJ2-1; D perhaps matches TRBD1 (6 bases). The CDR3 has 14 amino acids. Germline V gene data show CDR1 as MNHNY and CDR2 as SVGAGI (reference sequence). V was trimmed by 1 base and J by 8 bases, leaving 12 bases between them. The CDR3 DNA reads TGTGCCAGCAGTTACTGGTCGTCAGGGGATGAGCAGTTCTTC. It translates to CASSYWSSGDEQFF.

This clonotype came up a few times. The rearrangement uses TRBV7-6 and TRBJ2-1; tentative D call: TRBD2 (6 bases). This CDR3 contains 18 residues. The V end was cut by 5 bases, the J end by 2 bases, with 22 bases between. Germline V gene sequence: CDR1 SGHVS, CDR2 FNYEAQ. CDR3 residues: CASSTIVMGEVTYNEQFF. The CDR3 DNA sequence: TGTGCCAGCAGCACAATCGTGATGGGGGAGGTTACCTACAATGAGCAGTTCTTC.

This clonotype was counted between two and nine times. The rearrangement joins TRBV29-1 to TRBJ2-7; D unresolved. Trimming pared 2 bases from V and 0 bases from J, leaving 8 bases between. Germline CDR1 and CDR2: SQVTM and ANQGSEA. The CDR3 is made up of 13 amino acids. DNA of the CDR3: TGCAGCGTTGAACTAGTCGGCTCCTACGAGCAGTACTTC. Translation: CSVELVGSYEQYF.

The V call is TRBV5-1, the J call TRBJ2-5; a weak D match, TRBD2 (5 bases). Germline lookup yields CDR1 SGHRS and CDR2 YFSETQ. The germline V and J ends were trimmed by 4 bases and 11 bases, with 24 bases remaining between them. CDR3 length: 15 residues. The CDR3 here is CASSTDGVSYNEQYF. The CDR3 DNA reads TGCGCCAGCAGCACCGACGGGGTCTCCTACAATGAGCAGTACTTC.

This clonotype appeared once. At one boundary the junction diverges from the germline segment, which might be a read error. The chain is built from TRBV14 and TRBJ2-1, with D uncertain. The CDR3 consists of 18 residues. Germline CDR1 reads SGHDN; CDR2 reads FVKESK. The CDR3: CTSSQESVVAGLTLEQFF. The CDR3 bases are TGTACCAGCAGCCAAGAATCTGTAGTGGCCGGCCTCACCCTAGAGCAGTTCTTC.